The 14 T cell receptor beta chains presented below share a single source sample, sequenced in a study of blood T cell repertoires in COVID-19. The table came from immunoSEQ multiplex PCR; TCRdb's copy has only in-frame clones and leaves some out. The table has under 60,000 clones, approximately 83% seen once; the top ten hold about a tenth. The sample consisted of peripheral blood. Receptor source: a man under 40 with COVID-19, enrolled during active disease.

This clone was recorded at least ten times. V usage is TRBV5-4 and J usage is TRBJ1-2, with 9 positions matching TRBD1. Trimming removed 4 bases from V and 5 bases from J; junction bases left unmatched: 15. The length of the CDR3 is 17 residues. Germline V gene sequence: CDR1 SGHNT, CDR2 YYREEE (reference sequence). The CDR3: CASSGILQGAAGYGYTF. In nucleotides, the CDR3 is TGTGCCAGCAGCGGCATATTACAGGGGGCAGCGGGGTATGGCTACACCTTC.

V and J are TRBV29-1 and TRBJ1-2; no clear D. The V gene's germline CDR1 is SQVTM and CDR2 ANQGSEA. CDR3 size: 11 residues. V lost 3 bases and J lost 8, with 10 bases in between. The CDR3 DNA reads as TGCAGCGTTGACCCCCACGAGGGCTACACCTTC. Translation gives CSVDPHEGYTF. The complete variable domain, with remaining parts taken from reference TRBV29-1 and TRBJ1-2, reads SAVISQKPSRDICQRGTSLTIQCQVDSQVTMMFWYRQQPGQSLTLIATANQGSEATYESGFVIDKFPISRPNLTFSTLTVSNMSPEDSSIYLCSVDPHEGYTFGSGTRLTVV.

The CDR3 bases are TGTGCCAGCAAGACGGGGAGCTCCTACAATGAGCAGTTCTTC. It codes for CASKTGSSYNEQFF. The rearrangement links TRBV28 to TRBJ2-1, with TRBD2 as a possible D gene (5 bases). The CDR3 totals 14 residues. From germline, CDR1 is MDHEN and CDR2 SYDVKM. Trimming stripped 7 bases from V and 0 bases from J, with 10 bases between.

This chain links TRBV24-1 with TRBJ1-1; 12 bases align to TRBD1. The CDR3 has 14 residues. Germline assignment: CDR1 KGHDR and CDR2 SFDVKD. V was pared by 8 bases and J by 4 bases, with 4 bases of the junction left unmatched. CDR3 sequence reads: CATTRDRGLTEAFF. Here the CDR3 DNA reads TGTGCCACCACCCGGGACAGGGGGCTCACTGAAGCTTTCTTT.

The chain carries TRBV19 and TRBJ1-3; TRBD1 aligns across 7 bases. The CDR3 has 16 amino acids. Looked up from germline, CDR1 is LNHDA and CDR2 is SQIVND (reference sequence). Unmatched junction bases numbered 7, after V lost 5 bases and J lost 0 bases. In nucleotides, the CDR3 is TGTGCCAGTAGTCCTCGGACAGGCCGCTCTGGAAACACCATATATTTT. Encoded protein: CASSPRTGRSGNTIYF.

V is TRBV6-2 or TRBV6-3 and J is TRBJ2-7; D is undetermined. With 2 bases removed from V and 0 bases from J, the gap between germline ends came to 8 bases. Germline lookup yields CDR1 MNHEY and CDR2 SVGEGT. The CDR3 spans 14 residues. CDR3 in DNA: TGTGCCAGCAGTTACCCAGTTCCCTCCTACGAGCAGTACTTC. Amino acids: CASSYPVPSYEQYF.

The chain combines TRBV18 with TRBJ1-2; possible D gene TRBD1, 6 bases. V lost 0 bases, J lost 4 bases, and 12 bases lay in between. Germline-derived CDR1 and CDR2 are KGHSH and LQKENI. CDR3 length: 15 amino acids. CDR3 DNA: TGTGCCAGCTCACCACCTGGACAGCAACTCTATGGCTACACCTTC. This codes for CASSPPGQQLYGYTF.

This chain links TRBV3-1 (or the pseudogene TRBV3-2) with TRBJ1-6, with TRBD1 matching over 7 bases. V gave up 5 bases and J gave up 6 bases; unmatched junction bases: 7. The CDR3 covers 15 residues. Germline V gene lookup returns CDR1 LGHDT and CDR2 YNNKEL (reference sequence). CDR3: CASSTRGQGNSPLHF. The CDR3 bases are TGTGCCAGCAGCACAAGGGGGCAGGGTAATTCACCCCTCCACTTT.

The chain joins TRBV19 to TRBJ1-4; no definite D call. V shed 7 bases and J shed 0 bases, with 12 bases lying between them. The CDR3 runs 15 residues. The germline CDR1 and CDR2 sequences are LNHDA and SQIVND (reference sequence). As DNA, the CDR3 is TGTGCCAGTACCCTTTCAGCGGCAACTAATGAAAAACTGTTTTTT. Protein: CASTLSAATNEKLFF.

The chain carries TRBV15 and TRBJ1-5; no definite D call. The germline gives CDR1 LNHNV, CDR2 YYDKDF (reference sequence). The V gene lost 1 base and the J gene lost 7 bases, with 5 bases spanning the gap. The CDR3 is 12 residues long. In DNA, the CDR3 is TGTGCCACCAGCAGAGTGAGGCAGCCCCAGCATTTT. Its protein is CATSRVRQPQHF.

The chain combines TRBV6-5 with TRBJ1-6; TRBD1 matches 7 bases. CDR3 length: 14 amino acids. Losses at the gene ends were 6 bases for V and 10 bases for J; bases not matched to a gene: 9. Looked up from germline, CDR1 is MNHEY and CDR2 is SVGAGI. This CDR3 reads CASSKGGVSSPLHF. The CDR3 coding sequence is TGTGCCAGCAGCAAAGGGGGCGTGAGCTCACCCCTCCACTTT.

The CDR3: CASSFTGANTEAFF. In DNA form, the CDR3 reads TGCGCCAGCAGCTTCACAGGAGCGAACACTGAAGCTTTCTTT. The J gene is TRBJ1-1, the V gene TRBV5-1; possibly TRBD1 for D (5 bases). The germline V gene has CDR1 SGHRS and CDR2 YFSETQ. The CDR3 totals 14 residues. V lost 2 bases and J 1 base, leaving 9 bases between the germline ends.

The CDR3 is CSAGTSGFNEQFF. The CDR3 DNA follows: TGCAGCGCCGGGACTAGCGGGTTCAATGAGCAGTTCTTC. The V call is TRBV29-1, the J call TRBJ2-1; TRBD2 agrees at 12 bases. J was trimmed by 6 bases and V by 7 bases; bases with no gene match: 4. The length of the CDR3 is 13 residues. In germline, CDR1 is SQVTM, CDR2 ANQGSEA.

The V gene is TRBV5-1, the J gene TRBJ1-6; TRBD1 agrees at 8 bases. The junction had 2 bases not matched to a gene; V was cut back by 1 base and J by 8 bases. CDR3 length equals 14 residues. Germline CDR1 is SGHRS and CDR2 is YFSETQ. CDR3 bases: TGCGCCAGCAGCTTGACGACAGGGGATTCACCCCTCCACTTT. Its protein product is CASSLTTGDSPLHF.